These 9 T cell receptor beta chains originate from one sample sequenced in a study of molecular identifiers for immune sequencing clone quantification. A single record per CDR3 protein comes from TCRdb applying MiXCR to the PCR reads. Of approximately 500,000 distinct CDR3 sequences in the sample, about 20% are singletons; the top ten hold 0.65% to 0.95%. Specimen: naive CD8+ T cells from blood, with Jurkat cell RNA spiked in. Regarding subset: FACS-sorted CD8+CD4-CCR7+CD45RA+ naive T cells. The receptor source for this set is a human donor in good health. Some libraries in this study had Jurkat cell RNA spiked in.

Turning to this clonotype: A much bigger clone sits one base away, suggesting this may be a read error. The V gene is TRBV4-3, the J gene TRBJ2-2; no definite D call. This CDR3 spans 17 amino acids. Germline V lookup: CDR1 LGHNA, CDR2 YSLEER. V lost 1 base and J 0 bases, leaving 12 bases between the germline ends. CDR3 region: CASSQVYSNANTGELFF. The CDR3 region has the DNA TGCGCCAGCAGCCAAGTCTACAGTAACGCGAACACCGGGGAGCTGTTTTTT.

In this sample, this clonotype turned up many times. The chain combines TRBV7-2 with TRBJ2-1; TRBD1 or TRBD2 may be the D gene (5 bases each). This CDR3 comprises 13 residues. Trimming took off 5 bases at V and 10 bases at J, with 15 bases between the two ends. Germline V lookup: CDR1 SGHTA, CDR2 FQGNSA. The CDR3 reads CASSNPTEGEQFF. The DNA for the CDR3 is TGTGCCAGCAGCAACCCGACAGAGGGAGAGCAGTTCTTC.

This clonotype was detected ten times or more. The junction departs from germline at one end; a sequencing error may be responsible. The rearrangement links TRBV27 to TRBJ1-1; 7 positions agree with TRBD1. This CDR3 contains 13 residues. The germline V gene encodes CDR1 MNHEY and CDR2 SMNVEV (reference sequence). CDR3 sequence (DNA): TGCGCCAGCAGCTTAGGGACAGCAACTGAAGCTTTCTTT. It codes for CASSLGTATEAFF.

This clonotype was seen repeatedly, ten times or more. The rearrangement uses TRBV5-1 and TRBJ2-3; 7 nucleotides agree with TRBD1. Germline V gene lookup returns CDR1 SGHRS and CDR2 YFSETQ. Germline trimming cut 2 bases from V and 3 bases from J; bases unmatched to any gene: 6. The CDR3 totals 15 residues. The CDR3 region is CASSFEGAATDTQYF. Here the CDR3 DNA reads TGCGCCAGCAGCTTCGAGGGGGCCGCTACAGATACGCAGTATTTT. The variable domain in full, completed from reference TRBV5-1 and TRBJ2-3, reads KAGVTQTPRYLIKTRGQQVTLSCSPISGHRSVSWYQQTPGQGLQFLFEYFSETQRNKGNFPGRFSGRQFSNSRSEMNVSTLELGDSALYLCASSFEGAATDTQYFGPGTRLTVL.

In nucleotides, the CDR3 is TGTGCCAGCAGTTACAGCAGGGGTTTCGAGCAGTACTTC. Its translation is CASSYSRGFEQYF. The rearrangement joins TRBV6-2 or TRBV6-3 to TRBJ2-7; D perhaps matches TRBD1 (6 bases). The CDR3 length is 13 residues. Germline-derived CDR1 and CDR2 are MNHEY and SVGEGT. V lost 2 bases to trimming and J lost 6 bases, with 11 bases between them.

Notes on this clonotype: This may be a read error: a much more frequent sequence differs by one nucleotide. V is TRBV14 and J is TRBJ2-7, with TRBD1 matching over 8 bases. J gave up 4 bases and V 3 bases, and 8 bases lay outside the gene matches. The germline V gene encodes CDR1 SGHDN and CDR2 FVKESK. CDR3 size: 15 residues. This CDR3 reads CASSHWSGGGYEQYF. The CDR3 DNA sequence: TGTGCCAGCAGCCACTGGTCAGGGGGCGGGTACGAGCAGTACTTC.

A word on this clonotype: This CDR3 is missing its conserved last phenylalanine or tryptophan, likely due to a read error. The genes are TRBV28 and TRBJ2-6; tentatively, D is TRBD1 or TRBD2 (6 bases each). This CDR3 is 16 amino acids long. Per the germline V gene, CDR1 is MDHEN and CDR2 is SYDVKM. V shed 4 bases and J shed 3 bases, with 13 bases lying between them. The CDR3 here is CASSSQGRNGANVLTY. As DNA, the CDR3 is TGTGCCAGCAGTTCCCAGGGGAGGAATGGGGCCAACGTCCTGACTTAC.

The rearrangement links TRBV4-3 to TRBJ1-1, with D possibly being TRBD1 (5 bases). Germline CDR1 is LGHNA and CDR2 is YSLEER. V gave up 4 bases and J gave up 1 base, with 19 bases separating them. The CDR3 spans 17 residues. The CDR3 nucleotides read TGCGCCAGCAGCCCGACAGAGCAAAAAATTAAGAACACTGAAGCTTTCTTT. Translated: CASSPTEQKIKNTEAFF.

This clonotype was recorded a few times. The chain carries TRBV2 and TRBJ2-5, with 7 bases that match TRBD1. Trimming removed 11 bases from V and 3 bases from J; junction bases left unmatched: 3. Germline V gives CDR1 SNHLY, CDR2 FYNNEI. CDR3 length: 11 amino acids. Here the CDR3 reads CAEGAEETQYF. The CDR3, as DNA: TGTGCCGAGGGGGCGGAAGAGACCCAGTACTTC.